This T cell receptor beta chain was retrieved from a study of blood T cells in healthy people across ages. The CDR3 has 16 residues. With 0 bases removed from V and 1 base from J, the gap between germline ends came to 12 bases. Germline V gives CDR1 LGHDT, CDR2 YNNKEL (reference sequence). For the second PCR, which ran for 7 to 11 cycles, a sample-barcoded 5' primer and a J-beta primer mix were used. TCRdb redid the calling of the 5' RACE reads with MiXCR, one entry per CDR3 protein. The table lists about 540,000 distinct CDR3 sequences, about 25% of them singletons, with just over 8.5% in the top ten. This clonotype was seen a handful of times. These data were also reused for a study on T cells of mothers and their children.

The sample comprised blood. This TCR came from a boy younger than 18 in good health. The chain uses TRBV3-1 and TRBJ2-5; D is uncertain. The CDR3 DNA follows: TGTGCCAGCAGCCAAGATCAGAGATTAATCCAAGAGACCCAGTACTTC. Amino acids: CASSQDQRLIQETQYF.